What follows are 21 T cell receptor beta chains derived from one specimen sequenced in a study of T cells after yellow fever vaccination. TCRdb re-called the 5' RACE reads with MiXCR, one entry per CDR3 protein. The sample holds 150,000 to 200,000 distinct CDR3 sequences, around 9.3% seen once. The source material was CD8+ T cells sorted from PBMCs, sampled 45 days after the yellow fever booster vaccination. Receptors were obtained from a young man who received the YFV17D yellow fever vaccine.

Many counts were recorded for this clonotype. The chain recombines TRBV4-1 with TRBJ2-3, with D perhaps matching TRBD2 (7 bases). Germline loops: CDR1 MGHRA, CDR2 YSYEKL. The CDR3 has 16 amino acids. Trimming pared 2 bases from V and 3 bases from J, leaving 15 bases between. CDR3 coding DNA: TGCGCCAGCAGCCAACCTAGAAGGGGGGGGACAGATACGCAGTATTTT. The encoded protein is CASSQPRRGGTDTQYF.

This clonotype was recorded a few times. The CDR3 loop reads CASSEWGGNYGYTF. CDR3 DNA: TGTGCCAGCAGTGAATGGGGGGGTAACTATGGCTACACCTTC. This sequence joins TRBV25-1 and TRBJ1-2; TRBD1 is a possible D gene (5 bases). CDR1 and CDR2 (germline): MGHDK, SYGVNS. The ends were cut back, 1 base at V and 1 base at J, with 7 bases in the middle. This CDR3 spans 14 amino acids.

This chain uses TRBV24-1 with TRBJ2-5; 7 bases are shared with TRBD1. Germline V gene data show CDR1 as KGHDR and CDR2 as SFDVKD. CDR3 size: 15 residues. V lost 7 bases to trimming and J lost 2 bases; unmatched junction nucleotides: 9. CDR3 in amino acids: CATSGTPTGQETQYF. The CDR3 DNA sequence: TGTGCCACCAGCGGAACCCCGACAGGGCAAGAGACCCAGTACTTC.

In its sample, this clonotype was seen a few times. The CDR3 protein is CASSLQGGSNQPQHF. The CDR3 region has the DNA TGTGCCAGCAGTTTACAGGGGGGCAGCAATCAGCCCCAGCATTTT. The chain recombines TRBV12-3 or TRBV12-4 with TRBJ1-5, with 7 bases aligning to TRBD1. This CDR3 spans 15 amino acids. The V segment lost 2 bases and the J segment 1 base; nucleotides outside the gene matches: 2.

This clonotype was counted only a few times. V and J are TRBV7-9 and TRBJ2-7; D ambiguous. V lost 3 bases to trimming and J lost 7 bases, with 7 bases between them. The CDR3 contains 11 residues. Germline CDR1 is SEHNR and CDR2 is FQNEAQ (reference sequence). This CDR3 reads CASSFLSEQYF. DNA for the CDR3: TGTGCCAGCAGCTTCCTCTCTGAGCAGTACTTC.

The J gene is TRBJ1-1, the V gene TRBV4-1; 7 nucleotides match TRBD1. V shed 3 bases and J 4 bases; nucleotides not matched to a gene: 8. From germline, CDR1 is MGHRA and CDR2 YSYEKL. CDR3 size: 15 residues. The CDR3 spells CASSHPGSGGTEAFF. The DNA of the CDR3 is TGCGCCAGCAGCCACCCGGGGTCAGGGGGCACTGAAGCTTTCTTT.

The chain combines TRBV3-1 with TRBJ2-4, with 8 bases fitting TRBD1. Looked up from germline, CDR1 is LGHDT and CDR2 is YNNKEL (reference sequence). The CDR3 is 15 amino acids. The ends lost 4 bases at V and 6 bases at J; junction bases unmatched: 8. This CDR3 reads CASSPSGQGRNIQYF. CDR3 nucleotide sequence: TGTGCCAGCAGCCCCTCCGGACAGGGAAGAAACATTCAGTACTTC.

This clonotype was seen only a few times. The V gene is TRBV30, the J gene TRBJ2-7; 7 bases line up with TRBD1. Germline assignment: CDR1 GTSNPN and CDR2 SVGIG (reference sequence). The CDR3 covers 13 residues. In DNA, the CDR3 is TGTGCTTCCCCGACAGGGCCTACCTACGAGCAGTACTTC. Translated: CASPTGPTYEQYF.

This chain links TRBV6-1 with TRBJ2-2; D not certain. Trimming left V 5 bases short and J 6 bases short, with 10 bases between. The CDR3 has 13 amino acids. Germline CDR1 reads MNHNS; CDR2 reads SASEGT. CDR3 residues: CASSLTPAGELFF. Written as DNA, the CDR3 is TGTGCCAGCAGTCTAACCCCTGCCGGGGAGCTGTTTTTT.

The chain carries TRBV4-3 and TRBJ1-1; 8 positions agree with TRBD1. The CDR3 spans 13 residues. V shed 0 bases and J 10 bases; nucleotides not matched to a gene: 4. Per germline, CDR1 LGHNA and CDR2 YSLEER. The CDR3 region is CASSQDSGGLAFF. The CDR3 DNA reads as TGCGCCAGCAGCCAAGATTCAGGGGGCTTAGCTTTCTTT.

This clonotype was found a few times. This rearrangement joins TRBV12-3 or TRBV12-4 to TRBJ1-2, with 9 positions matching TRBD1. J gave up 3 bases and V 6 bases, and 11 bases lay outside the gene matches. This CDR3 has 16 residues. CDR3 loop: CASSIEGTGYHYGYTF. The DNA for the CDR3 is TGTGCCAGCAGCATAGAGGGGACAGGGTATCACTATGGCTACACCTTC.

This clonotype was found a few times. The chain employs TRBV6-6 and TRBJ2-3, with 8 bases matching TRBD1. This CDR3 is built from 15 residues. V shed 6 bases and J 2 bases; nucleotides not matched to a gene: 7. CDR1 and CDR2 from the germline V gene are MNHNY and SVGAGI (reference sequence). This CDR3 reads CASSPGQGPTDTQYF. CDR3 coding DNA: TGTGCCAGCAGCCCAGGACAGGGCCCCACAGATACGCAGTATTTT.

In this sample, this clonotype turned up a few times. The chain couples TRBV7-6 to TRBJ2-2, with 9 positions matching TRBD2. Germline CDR1 SGHVS, CDR2 FNYEAQ. V lost 5 bases, J lost 2 bases, and 3 bases stayed unmatched. This CDR3 region has 15 residues. As DNA, the CDR3 is TGTGCCAGCAGCAGGGGACTAGCTAACACCGGGGAGCTGTTTTTT. This translates into CASSRGLANTGELFF.

This chain connects TRBV4-1 to TRBJ1-2; no reliable D call. This CDR3 region has 13 residues. Trimming stripped 3 bases from V and 6 bases from J, with 11 bases between. Germline V gives CDR1 MGHRA, CDR2 YSYEKL. The CDR3 DNA reads as TGCGCCAGCAGCCAGGTGTCAGCGAATGGCTACACCTTC. This encodes CASSQVSANGYTF.

The rearrangement links TRBV5-6 to TRBJ2-1; D ambiguous. The V gene's germline CDR1 is SGHDT and CDR2 YYEEEE. This CDR3 has 13 amino acids. The V end was cut by 1 base, the J end by 8 bases, with 10 bases between. This CDR3 reads CASSLFVGDEQFF. The DNA for the CDR3 is TGTGCCAGCAGCTTGTTCGTTGGAGATGAGCAGTTCTTC.

The V and J genes are TRBV6-2 or TRBV6-3 and TRBJ1-2; D remains unclear. The CDR3 totals 12 residues. Trimming cost V 2 bases and J 8 bases, with 9 bases left between them. Germline V lookup: CDR1 MNHEY, CDR2 SVGEGT. The CDR3 DNA reads as TGTGCCAGCAGTTACCCCAGTCCCGGCTACACCTTC. Translating gives CASSYPSPGYTF.

The chain couples TRBV6-1 to TRBJ2-7; no clear D. Trimming pared 3 bases from V and 4 bases from J, leaving 19 bases between. This CDR3 is built from 16 residues. Germline V gene data show CDR1 as MNHNS and CDR2 as SASEGT. The CDR3 bases are TGTGCCAGCAGTGAGTCCAGTGGTTTTGCCGTTTACGAGCAGTACTTC. Residues: CASSESSGFAVYEQYF.

The CDR3 region is CASSPSVGDRMYEQYF. CDR3 nucleotide sequence: TGTGCCAGCAGTCCCTCGGTGGGGGACAGGATGTATGAGCAGTACTTC. The chain recombines TRBV27 with TRBJ2-7; 8 bases match TRBD1. This CDR3 is built from 16 residues. V lost 5 bases and J lost 7; bases outside the gene matches: 16. CDR1 is MNHEY and CDR2 is SMNVEV in the germline V gene (reference sequence).

The J gene is TRBJ1-4, the V gene TRBV27, with 7 bases identical to TRBD1. Germline trimming cut 6 bases from V and 6 bases from J; bases unmatched to any gene: 4. The germline V gene encodes CDR1 MNHEY and CDR2 SMNVEV (reference sequence). The CDR3 extends over 13 amino acids. The CDR3 protein is CASRTGIDEKLFF. The DNA of the CDR3 is TGTGCCAGCAGGACAGGGATAGATGAAAAACTGTTTTTT.

Worth noting for this clonotype: The junction departs from germline at one end; a sequencing error may be responsible. This chain uses TRBV29-1 with TRBJ2-3; a possible D gene is TRBD1 (5 bases). There are 14 residues in the CDR3. In germline, CDR1 is SQVTM, CDR2 ANQGSEA. The chain's CDR3 is CSVEGGQEDSTEYF. CDR3 nucleotide sequence: TGCAGCGTTGAGGGCGGACAAGAGGATAGTACGGAGTATTTT.

The chain is built from TRBV6-2 or TRBV6-3 and TRBJ2-1; possibly TRBD2 for D (5 bases). Germline loops: CDR1 MNHEY, CDR2 SVGEGT. V was trimmed by 2 bases and J by 6 bases, leaving 14 bases between them. This CDR3 comprises 15 residues. The CDR3 region is CASSYLGRSSNEQFF. CDR3 in DNA: TGTGCCAGCAGTTACCTGGGGAGATCAAGCAATGAGCAGTTCTTC.